This is a list of T cell receptor beta chains from one sample in a study of radiotherapy plus CTLA-4 blockade in lung cancer. Sequenced by immunoSEQ multiplex PCR; TCRdb stores in-frame clones only, minus some. Among fewer than 55,000 clones listed, roughly three quarters were seen once. Sequencing was performed on peripheral blood, taken from a patient treated with radiotherapy plus ipilimumab. The receptors originated from a human donor with non-small cell lung cancer whose response to radiotherapy plus ipilimumab could not be evaluated. Each CDR3 is given with its conserved first and last residue. The D gene is left open where the match is weak. Size values are once, few and many counts, or a class for expanded clones, and some rows have none.

J gene | D gene | V gene | clone size | CDR3 protein | CDR3 DNA
TRBJ2-3 | . | TRBV30 | . | CAWTNNYVPIGTQYF | TGTGCCTGGACCAACAACTACGTCCCCATTGGTACGCAGTATTTT
TRBJ2-3 | . | TRBV7-9 | . | CASSVRGVGTDTQYF | TGTGCCAGCAGCGTCAGGGGGGTGGGCACAGATACGCAGTATTTT
TRBJ2-3 | . | TRBV5-1 | . | CASSALPTDTQYF | TGCGCCAGCAGCGCGTTACCCACAGATACGCAGTATTTT
TRBJ1-6 | . | TRBV6-1 | . | CASLGVINSPLHF | TGTGCCAGCCTAGGGGTAATAAATTCACCCCTCCACTTT
TRBJ1-2 | TRBD1 | TRBV28 | . | CASVSGTGYIRVYGYTF | TGTGCCTCCGTTTCCGGGACAGGGTATATTCGGGTATATGGCTACACCTTC
TRBJ2-7 | TRBD2 | TRBV10-2 | . | CASSLADYEQYF | TGCGCCAGCAGTCTAGCGGACTACGAGCAGTACTTC
TRBJ2-7 | TRBD1 | TRBV5-1 | . | CASSFRDRPSYEQYF | TGCGCCAGCAGCTTCCGGGACAGACCCTCCTACGAGCAGTACTTC
TRBJ2-3 | TRBD2 | TRBV13 | . | CASSLRLAGSTDTQYF | TGTGCCAGCAGCTTACGACTAGCGGGTAGCACAGATACGCAGTATTTT
TRBJ2-7 | TRBD1 | TRBV6-5 | once | CASTPGQRYYEQYF | TGTGCCAGCACTCCGGGACAGAGATACTACGAGCAGTACTTC
TRBJ1-6 | . | TRBV5-6 | . | CASSLGTVDSPLHF | TGTGCCAGCAGCTTGGGGACAGTCGATTCACCCCTCCACTTT
TRBJ1-2 | . | TRBV19 | . | CASSMGSGAYGYTF | TGTGCCAGTAGTATGGGGTCGGGAGCCTATGGCTACACCTTC
TRBJ2-3 | . | TRBV7-9 | once | CASSPTRQAPSTDTQYF | TGTGCCAGCAGCCCAACCCGACAGGCACCTAGCACAGATACGCAGTATTTT
TRBJ2-1 | TRBD2 | TRBV5-6 | . | CASISGGAGNEQFF | TGTGCCAGCATTAGCGGGGGGGCCGGCAATGAGCAGTTCTTC
TRBJ2-3 | TRBD1 | TRBV2 | . | CASRGDSALWDTQYF | TGTGCCAGCAGGGGGGACAGTGCTCTGTGGGATACGCAGTATTTT
TRBJ2-5 | . | TRBV5-6 | . | CASSLDRGARFPETQYF | TGTGCCAGCAGCTTGGATCGGGGGGCACGGTTCCCAGAGACCCAGTACTTC
TRBJ2-7 | TRBD1 | TRBV6-5 | . | CASSYRTGVGHEQYF | TGTGCCAGCAGTTACCGGACAGGGGTGGGTCACGAGCAGTACTTC
TRBJ2-1 | TRBD1 | TRBV7-7 | . | CASSLAPGQGHNEQFF | TGTGCCAGCAGCTTAGCTCCGGGACAGGGCCACAATGAGCAGTTCTTC
TRBJ2-7 | TRBD1 | TRBV4-3 | . | CASSQVGTGASEQYF | TGCGCCAGCAGCCAAGTGGGGACAGGGGCTTCCGAGCAGTACTTC
TRBJ2-5 | TRBD2 | TRBV6-4 | medium-sized | CASSETSGQETQYF | TGTGCCAGCAGTGAGACTAGCGGCCAAGAGACCCAGTACTTC